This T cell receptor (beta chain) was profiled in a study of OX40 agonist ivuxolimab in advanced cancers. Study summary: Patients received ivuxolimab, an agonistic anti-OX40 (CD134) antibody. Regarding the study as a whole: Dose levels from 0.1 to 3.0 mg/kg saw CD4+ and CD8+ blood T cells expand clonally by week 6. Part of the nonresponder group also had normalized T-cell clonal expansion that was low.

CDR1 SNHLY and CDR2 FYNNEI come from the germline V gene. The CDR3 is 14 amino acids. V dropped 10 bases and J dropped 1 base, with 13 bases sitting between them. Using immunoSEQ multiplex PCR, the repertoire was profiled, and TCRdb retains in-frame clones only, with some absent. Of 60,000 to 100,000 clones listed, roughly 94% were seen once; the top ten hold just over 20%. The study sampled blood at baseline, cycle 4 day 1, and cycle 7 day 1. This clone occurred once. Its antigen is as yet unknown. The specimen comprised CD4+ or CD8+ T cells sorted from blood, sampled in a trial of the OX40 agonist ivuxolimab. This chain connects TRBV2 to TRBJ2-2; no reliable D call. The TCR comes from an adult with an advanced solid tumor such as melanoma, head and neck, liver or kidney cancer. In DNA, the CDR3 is TGTGCCACAGACGGGCGAGGGAACACCGGGGAGCTGTTTTTT. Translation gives CATDGRGNTGELFF.